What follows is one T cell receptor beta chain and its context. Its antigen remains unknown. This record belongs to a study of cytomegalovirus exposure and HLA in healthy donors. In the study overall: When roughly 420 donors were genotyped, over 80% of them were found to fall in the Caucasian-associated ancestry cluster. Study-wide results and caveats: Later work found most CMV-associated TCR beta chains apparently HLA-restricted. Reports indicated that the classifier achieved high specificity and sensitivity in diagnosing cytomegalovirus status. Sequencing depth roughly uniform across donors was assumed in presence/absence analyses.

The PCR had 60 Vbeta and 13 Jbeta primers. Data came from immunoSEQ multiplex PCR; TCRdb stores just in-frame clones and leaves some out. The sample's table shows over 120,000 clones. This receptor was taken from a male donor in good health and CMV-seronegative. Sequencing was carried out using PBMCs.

Written as DNA, the CDR3 is TGTGCCAGCAGCTCCGGACTATTTCAAGGAGATCAGTACTTC. It encodes CASSSGLFQGDQYF. The chain carries TRBV7-2 and TRBJ2-7; D is possibly TRBD2 (6 bases). Trimming left V 4 bases short and J 10 bases short, with 20 bases between. This CDR3 comprises 14 residues. Germline loops: CDR1 SGHTA, CDR2 FQGNSA. Variable domain in full (rest from reference TRBV7-2 and TRBJ2-7): GAGVSQSPSNKVTEKGKDVELRCDPISGHTALYWYRQSLGQGLEFLIYFQGNSAPDKSGLPSDRFSAERTGGSVSTLTIQRTQQEDSAVYLCASSSGLFQGDQYFGPGTRLTVT.